The clone carrying this TCR beta chain was recorded at least ten times. The diagnoses drew upon clinical symptoms, serum thyroxine and TRAb, thyroid ultrasound and orbital computed tomography. Amplified regions were TCR beta CDR3 sequences from RNA transcripts. An initial round of RT-PCR targeting the TCR CDR3 relied on the HTBI primer set. TCRdb reanalysed the multiplex PCR reads using MiXCR and keeps one entry per CDR3 protein. The sample records 350,000 or so distinct CDR3 sequences, roughly 23% being singletons. This record belongs to a study of T cells in Graves' hyperthyroidism and ophthalmopathy. With 4 bases clipped from V and 7 bases from J, the junction kept 11 bases outside the gene matches. CDR3 length: 17 amino acids. Germline CDR1 is LGHNT and CDR2 is FRNRAP.

Material for sequencing was blood. The gene calls are TRBV12-5 and TRBJ2-2, with 11 bases aligning to TRBD1. The source is a woman between 50 and 59 years old with Graves' hyperthyroidism. The CDR3 DNA reads as TGTGCTAGTGGTTCCCCGAGGACAGGGGGCCGAAACGGGGAGCTGTTTTTT. It specifies CASGSPRTGGRNGELFF.